Sequencing of this TCR beta chain was carried out in a study of blood T cell repertoires in COVID-19 (dated by TCRdb to the early 2020s). In the study overall: Collaborator samples came from the United States, Italy and Spain and covered acute and convalescent phases of COVID-19. The prospective study material was composed of cDNA or gDNA derived from T cells, B-cell-depleted T cells, or PBMCs. Deeply sampled blood TCRbeta repertoires from subjects exposed to, actively infected with, or recovered from COVID-19 were included in the dataset. The repertoires were released in a freely available public database meant as a resource for research on the immune response to SARS-CoV-2. Samples came from the ongoing ImmuneRACE study (first 160 participants) plus 1,254 subjects from 6 global collaborators. Sample metadata almost always included a de-identified subject ID, COVID-19 status, age in years and sex. Where available, HLA class I and class II types were taken from metadata supplied by the sample provider and were not determined by assay-based typing. The research as a whole found: Clinical and demographic metadata were provided uncurated, with the amount varying by source and participant.

In regard to this clone: The target of this receptor is not known. Per-base qualities were not stored, and no clone one base away is much larger.

V is reduced by 2 bases and J by 1 base, leaving a spacing of 6 bases between them. The CDR3 covers 13 residues, taking in both the cysteine and the phenylalanine. Left in the record is the CDR3 DNA by itself, 39 bases read in frame from the first base. The germline V gene provides CDR1 KGHSH and CDR2 LQKENI. The collaborating institutions used their own protocols to collect whole blood in K2EDTA tubes. For TCRbeta analysis, collaborators shipped samples in one of three forms: frozen whole blood, isolated PBMCs, or DNA extracted from either of those sample types. The immunoSEQ Assay, a bias-controlled multiplex PCR, was used to amplify TCRbeta CDR3 regions from genomic DNA. As for the authors' bioinformatics: The number of nucleated cells in each sample was estimated from the amplification of reference gene primers within the assay. To quantify the absolute abundance of each unique TCRbeta CDR3 rearrangement, sequence reads were collapsed and filtered. For each sample, productive Simpson clonality was calculated as the square root of Simpson's diversity index across productive rearrangements. The table was pulled from immuneACCESS by TCRdb, which kept in-frame rearrangements only. Such tables lose some clones; where checked, under half of the loss comes from unresolved V genes, and the rest has no known cause. That table furnishes V, J and clone size, whereas the DNA furnished D and trimming. This sample has more than 110,000 clones in its table, and about 83% of those were observed once. Of the sample, 4% to 4.5% is held by the ten largest clones.

The sequence links TRBV18 to TRBJ2-7; TRBD1 could be the D gene, as 5 bases match. The TCR originated in a woman aged 40 to 50 with acute or convalescent COVID-19. Input material: peripheral blood. The sequenced DNA: TGTGCCAGCTCACCAGCAGGGTCCTACGAGCAGTACTTC. Translation gives CASSPAGSYEQYF.